Reported below is one T cell receptor beta chain. Its cognate antigen is unknown. This CDR3 is built from 15 residues. Germline CDR1 MNHNS, CDR2 SASEGT. TCR libraries were prepared from 3,500 to 4,000 ng total RNA each. TCRdb re-called the 5' RACE reads; one entry per CDR3 protein, DNA not given. In total, the table holds approximately 330,000 distinct CDR3 sequences. This sample is part of a study of monozygotic twins with inflammatory bowel disease. Notes on the study in general: Relative to healthy twins, IBD patients had fewer clonotypes in common with others, a gap that was especially apparent with disease activity.

This sequence originates from a human donor with ulcerative colitis or Crohn's disease, or a healthy co-twin of an affected twin (not recorded which). The sequenced material came from blood. The rearrangement joins TRBV6-1 to TRBJ1-2; TCRdb names TRBD1, which stays unverified in the absence of DNA. The CDR3: CASSNTGTGPGGYTF.